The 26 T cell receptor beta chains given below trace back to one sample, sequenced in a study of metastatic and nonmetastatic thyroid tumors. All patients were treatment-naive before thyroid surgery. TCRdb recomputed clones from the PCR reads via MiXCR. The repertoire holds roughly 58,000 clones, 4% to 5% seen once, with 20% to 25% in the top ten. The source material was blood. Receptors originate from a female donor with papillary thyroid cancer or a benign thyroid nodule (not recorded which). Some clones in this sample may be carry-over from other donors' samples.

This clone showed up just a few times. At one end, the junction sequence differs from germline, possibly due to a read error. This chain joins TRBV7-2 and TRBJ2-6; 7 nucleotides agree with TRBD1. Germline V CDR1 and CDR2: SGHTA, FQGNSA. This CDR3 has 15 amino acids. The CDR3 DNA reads TGTGCCAGCAGCTACAGGGGTGTAGGGTCCAACGTCCTTACTTTC. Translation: CASSYRGVGSNVLTF.

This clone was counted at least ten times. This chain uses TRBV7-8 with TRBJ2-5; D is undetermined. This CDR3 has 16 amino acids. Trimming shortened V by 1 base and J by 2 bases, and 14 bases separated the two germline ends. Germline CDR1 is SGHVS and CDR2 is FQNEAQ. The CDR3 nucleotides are TGTGCCAGCAGCTTAGTCGTGTCGTTGGGGCAAGAGACCCAGTACTTC. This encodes CASSLVVSLGQETQYF.

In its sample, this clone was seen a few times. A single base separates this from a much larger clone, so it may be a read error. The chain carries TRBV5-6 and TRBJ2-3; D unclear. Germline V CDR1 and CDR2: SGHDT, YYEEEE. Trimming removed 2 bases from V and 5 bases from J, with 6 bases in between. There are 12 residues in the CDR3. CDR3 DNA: TGTGCCAGCAGCTTTCTCGAAGATACGCAGTATTTT. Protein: CASSFLEDTQYF.

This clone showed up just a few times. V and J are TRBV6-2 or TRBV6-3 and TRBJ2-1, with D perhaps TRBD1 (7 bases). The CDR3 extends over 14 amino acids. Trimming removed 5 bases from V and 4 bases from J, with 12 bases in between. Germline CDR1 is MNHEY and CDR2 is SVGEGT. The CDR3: CASSAGTEYNEQFF. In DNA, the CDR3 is TGTGCCAGCAGTGCGGGGACAGAGTACAATGAGCAGTTCTTC.

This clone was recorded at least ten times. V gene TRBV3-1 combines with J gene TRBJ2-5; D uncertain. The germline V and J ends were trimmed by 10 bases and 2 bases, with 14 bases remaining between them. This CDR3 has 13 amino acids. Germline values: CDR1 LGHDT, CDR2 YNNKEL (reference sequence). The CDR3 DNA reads TGTGCCACCAAAAGCCCCCTACAAGAGACCCAGTACTTC. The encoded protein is CATKSPLQETQYF.

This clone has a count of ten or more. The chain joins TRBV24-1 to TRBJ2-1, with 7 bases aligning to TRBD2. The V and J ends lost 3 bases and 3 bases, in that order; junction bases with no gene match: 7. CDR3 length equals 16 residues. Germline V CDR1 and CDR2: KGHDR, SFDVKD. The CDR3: CATSDEAGRHYNEQFF. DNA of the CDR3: TGTGCCACCAGTGATGAAGCGGGAAGGCACTACAATGAGCAGTTCTTC.

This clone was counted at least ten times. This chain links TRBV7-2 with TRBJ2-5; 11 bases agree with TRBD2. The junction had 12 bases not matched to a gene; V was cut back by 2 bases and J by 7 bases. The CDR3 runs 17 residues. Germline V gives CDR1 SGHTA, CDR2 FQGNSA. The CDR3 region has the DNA TGTGCCAGCAGCTTAAGGCCCGGGACTAGCGGACAGGGGACCCAGTACTTC. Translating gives CASSLRPGTSGQGTQYF.

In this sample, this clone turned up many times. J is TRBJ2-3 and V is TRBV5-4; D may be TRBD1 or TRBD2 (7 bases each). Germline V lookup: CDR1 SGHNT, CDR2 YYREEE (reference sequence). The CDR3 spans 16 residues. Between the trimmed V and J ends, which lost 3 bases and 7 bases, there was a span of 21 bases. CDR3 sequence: CASSSVQGGSKNTQYF. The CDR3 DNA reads TGTGCCAGCAGCTCCGTCCAGGGGGGGTCTAAAAATACGCAGTATTTT.

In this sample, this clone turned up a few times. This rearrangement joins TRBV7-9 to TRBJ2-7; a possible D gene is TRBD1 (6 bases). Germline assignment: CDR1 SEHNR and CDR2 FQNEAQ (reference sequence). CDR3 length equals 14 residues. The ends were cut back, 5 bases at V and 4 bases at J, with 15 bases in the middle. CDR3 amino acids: CASSTTQGSYEQYF. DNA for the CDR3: TGTGCCAGCAGCACAACACAGGGCTCATACGAGCAGTACTTC.

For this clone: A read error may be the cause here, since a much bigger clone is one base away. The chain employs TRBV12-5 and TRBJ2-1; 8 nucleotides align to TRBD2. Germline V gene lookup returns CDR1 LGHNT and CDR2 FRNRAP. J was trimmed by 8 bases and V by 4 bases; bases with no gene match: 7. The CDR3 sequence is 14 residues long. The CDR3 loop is CASGSREGYDEQFF. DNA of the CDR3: TGTGCTAGTGGTTCCCGGGAGGGATACGATGAGCAGTTCTTC.

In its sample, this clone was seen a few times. The CDR3 nucleotides are TGTGCCAGTAGTTCCTCCCTCGCTGGGACTAGCGGGAGGGCCGCCTACGAGCAGTACTTC. This encodes CASSSSLAGTSGRAAYEQYF. The chain combines TRBV19 with TRBJ2-7; TRBD2 matches at 16 bases. V shed 5 bases and J 2 bases; nucleotides not matched to a gene: 15. The CDR3 spans 20 residues. The germline V gene has CDR1 LNHDA and CDR2 SQIVND (reference sequence).

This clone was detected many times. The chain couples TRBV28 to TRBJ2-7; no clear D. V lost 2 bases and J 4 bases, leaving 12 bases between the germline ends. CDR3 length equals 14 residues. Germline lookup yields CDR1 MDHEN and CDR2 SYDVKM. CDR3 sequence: CASSLDQTVYEQYF. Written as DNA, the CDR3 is TGTGCCAGCAGTTTAGATCAGACGGTATACGAGCAGTACTTC.

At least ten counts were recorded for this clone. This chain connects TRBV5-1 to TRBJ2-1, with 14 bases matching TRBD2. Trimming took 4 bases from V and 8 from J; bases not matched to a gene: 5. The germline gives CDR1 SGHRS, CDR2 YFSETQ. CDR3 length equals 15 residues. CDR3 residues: CASSAEGLAGDEQFF. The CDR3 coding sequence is TGCGCCAGCAGCGCAGAGGGACTAGCGGGAGATGAGCAGTTCTTC.

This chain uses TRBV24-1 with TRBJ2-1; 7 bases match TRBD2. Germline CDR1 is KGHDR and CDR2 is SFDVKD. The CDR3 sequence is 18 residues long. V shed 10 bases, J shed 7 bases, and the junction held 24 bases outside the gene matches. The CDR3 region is CATEPRESSGFLYNEQFF. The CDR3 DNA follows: TGTGCCACGGAACCGAGGGAGAGTAGCGGGTTCCTCTATAATGAGCAGTTCTTC.

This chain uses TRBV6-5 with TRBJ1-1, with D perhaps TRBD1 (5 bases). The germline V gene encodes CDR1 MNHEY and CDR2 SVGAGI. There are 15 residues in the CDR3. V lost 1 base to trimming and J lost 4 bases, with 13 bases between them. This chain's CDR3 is CASSYLQVSVTEAFF. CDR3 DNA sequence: TGTGCCAGCAGTTACTTACAGGTTTCGGTCACTGAAGCTTTCTTT.

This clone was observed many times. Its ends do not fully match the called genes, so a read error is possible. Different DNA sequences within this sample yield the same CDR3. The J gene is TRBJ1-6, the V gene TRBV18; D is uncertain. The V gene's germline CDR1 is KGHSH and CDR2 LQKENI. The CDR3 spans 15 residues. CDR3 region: CASSPQSSYNSPLHF. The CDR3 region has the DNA TGTGCCAGCTCTCCACAAAGCTCCTATAATTCACCCCTCCACTTT.

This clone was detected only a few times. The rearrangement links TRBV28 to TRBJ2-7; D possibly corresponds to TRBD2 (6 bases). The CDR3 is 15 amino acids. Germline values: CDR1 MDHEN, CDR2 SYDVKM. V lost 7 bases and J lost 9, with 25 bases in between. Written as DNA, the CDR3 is TGTGCCAGCACCCCTGGAGGGGTGCCCACCCTAGGGCAGTACTTC. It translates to CASTPGGVPTLGQYF.

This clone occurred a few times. CDR3 nucleotide sequence: TGTGCCAGCAGTTCCCGACTAGCCAATGAGCAGTTCTTC. Its translation: CASSSRLANEQFF. This chain joins TRBV27 and TRBJ2-1; 7 nucleotides line up with TRBD2. Germline CDR1 reads MNHEY; CDR2 reads SMNVEV (reference sequence). This CDR3 is built from 13 residues. The V gene end was trimmed by 4 bases and the J gene end by 6 bases; junction bases not matched to a gene: 3.

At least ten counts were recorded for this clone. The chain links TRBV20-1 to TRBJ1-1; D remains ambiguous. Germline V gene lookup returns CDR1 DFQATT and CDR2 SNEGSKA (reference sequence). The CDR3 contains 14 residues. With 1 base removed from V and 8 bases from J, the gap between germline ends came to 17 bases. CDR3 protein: CSARGGAFKAEAFF. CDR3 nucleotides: TGCAGTGCTAGAGGAGGAGCTTTCAAGGCGGAAGCTTTCTTT.

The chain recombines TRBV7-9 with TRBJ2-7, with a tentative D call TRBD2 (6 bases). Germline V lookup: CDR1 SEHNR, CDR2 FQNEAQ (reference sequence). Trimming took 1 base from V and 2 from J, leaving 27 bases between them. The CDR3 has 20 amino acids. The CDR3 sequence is CASSLDAVKVGGTGAYEQYF. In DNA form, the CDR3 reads TGTGCCAGCAGCTTAGACGCTGTGAAGGTAGGAGGGACGGGGGCCTACGAGCAGTACTTC. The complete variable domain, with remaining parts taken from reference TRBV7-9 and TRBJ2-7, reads DTGVSQNPRHKITKRGQNVTFRCDPISEHNRLYWYRQTLGQGPEFLTYFQNEAQLEKSRLLSDRFSAERPKGSFSTLEIQRTEQGDSAMYLCASSLDAVKVGGTGAYEQYFGPGTRLTVT.

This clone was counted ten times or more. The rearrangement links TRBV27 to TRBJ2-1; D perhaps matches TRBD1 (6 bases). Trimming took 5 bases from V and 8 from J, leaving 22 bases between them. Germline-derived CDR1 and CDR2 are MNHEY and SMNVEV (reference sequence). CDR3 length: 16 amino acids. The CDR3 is CASSQLGGTLRDEQFF. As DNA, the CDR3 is TGTGCCAGCAGTCAGCTAGGGGGTACCCTTAGAGATGAGCAGTTCTTC.

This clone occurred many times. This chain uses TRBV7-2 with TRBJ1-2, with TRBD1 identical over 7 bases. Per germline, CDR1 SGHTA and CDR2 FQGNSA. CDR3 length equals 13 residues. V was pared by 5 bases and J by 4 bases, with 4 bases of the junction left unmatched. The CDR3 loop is CASSTSGGYGYTF. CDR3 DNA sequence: TGTGCCAGCAGCACCTCAGGGGGCTATGGCTACACCTTC.

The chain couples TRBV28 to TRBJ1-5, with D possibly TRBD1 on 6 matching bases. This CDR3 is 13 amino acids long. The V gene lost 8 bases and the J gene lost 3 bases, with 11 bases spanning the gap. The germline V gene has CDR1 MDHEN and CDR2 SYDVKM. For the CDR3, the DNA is TGTGCCAGCTCGACAGGAGACAATCAGCCCCAGCATTTT. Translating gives CASSTGDNQPQHF.

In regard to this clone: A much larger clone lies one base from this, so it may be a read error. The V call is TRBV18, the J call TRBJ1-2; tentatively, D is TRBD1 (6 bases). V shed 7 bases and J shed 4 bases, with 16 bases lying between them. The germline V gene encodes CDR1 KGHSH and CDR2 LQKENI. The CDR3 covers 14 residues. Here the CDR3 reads CASLHGQPGYGYTF. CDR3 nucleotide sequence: TGTGCCAGCTTACATGGACAGCCGGGCTATGGCTACACCTTC.

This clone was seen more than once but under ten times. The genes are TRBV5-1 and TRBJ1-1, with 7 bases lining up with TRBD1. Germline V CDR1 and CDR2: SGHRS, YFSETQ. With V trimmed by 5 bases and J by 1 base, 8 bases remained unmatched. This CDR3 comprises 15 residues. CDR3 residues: CASRSGGSRNTEAFF. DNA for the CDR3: TGCGCCAGCAGATCAGGGGGATCGAGGAACACTGAAGCTTTCTTT.

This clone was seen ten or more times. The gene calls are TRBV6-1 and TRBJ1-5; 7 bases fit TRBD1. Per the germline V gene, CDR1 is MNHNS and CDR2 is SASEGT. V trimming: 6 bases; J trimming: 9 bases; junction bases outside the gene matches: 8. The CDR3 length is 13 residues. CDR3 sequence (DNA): TGTGCCAGCAGCTACAGGGGAAAATCGCCCCAGCATTTT. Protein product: CASSYRGKSPQHF.